This paragraph reports one TCR beta chain. The sample comes from a study of blood T cell repertoires in COVID-19. For the study at large: Spain, Italy and the United States supplied samples that represented acute and convalescent COVID-19.

Seattle patients were enrolled during active infection and followed longitudinally. Authors' processing steps: Amplifying reference gene primers gave estimates of nucleated cell counts. Assay used: immunoSEQ multiplex PCR; TCRdb lists only in-frame clones, some missing. V and J calls and clone size are given by that table; D and trimming were obtained from the DNA. Of over 150,000 clones listed, roughly 84% are singletons. Trimming took 1 base from V and 4 from J, leaving 19 bases between them. Germline values: CDR1 LGHNA, CDR2 YNFKEQ. This CDR3 contains 17 residues. This receptor was identified in a man in his fifties or sixties with COVID-19, enrolled during active disease. The gene calls are TRBV4-2 and TRBJ1-2; a possible D gene is TRBD1 (5 bases). The sequencing input was peripheral blood. This CDR3 reads CASSQAGGDGMIYGYTF. In DNA form, the CDR3 reads TGTGCCAGCAGCCAAGCCGGGGGGGACGGCATGATCTATGGCTACACCTTC.